These T cell receptor beta chains were read from a single sample in a study of blood T cell repertoires in COVID-19. The repertoire was sequenced with immunoSEQ multiplex PCR; TCRdb's copy has only in-frame clones and lacks some. Of roughly 230,000 clones in the sample, around 82% are singletons; the top ten hold roughly 3.1%. Sample: PBMCs or T cells enriched from blood (not recorded which). Receptor source: a man in his fifties who had recovered from COVID-19. Each CDR3 is given with its conserved first and last residue. A D gene is named only where the DNA matches it firmly. Expanded clones are given a class, and other clones once, few, many or no size at all.

CDR3	DNA	V	J	D	size
CASSWTGSNTGELFF	TGTGCCAGCAGTTGGACAGGATCGAACACCGGGGAGCTGTTTTTT	TRBV2	TRBJ2-2	TRBD1	-
CATSDSHRGSDTQYF	TGTGCCACCAGTGATTCCCACAGGGGATCGGATACGCAGTATTTT	TRBV24-1	TRBJ2-3	TRBD1	-
CASSRGQLYGYTF	TGTGCCAGCAGTCGGGGACAGCTCTATGGCTACACCTTC	TRBV12-3/TRBV12-4	TRBJ1-2	TRBD1	-
CATSRNTGTGNTYIQYF	TGTGCCACCAGCAGAAACACCGGGACAGGGAACACGTACATTCAGTACTTC	TRBV15	TRBJ2-4	TRBD1	-
CASSSSAGAILGYTF	TGTGCCAGCAGTTCGTCGGCGGGCGCAATTCTAGGCTACACCTTC	TRBV6-6	TRBJ1-2	-	-
CASSHGQLSNTEAFF	TGTGCCAGCAGCCACGGACAGTTGAGTAACACTGAAGCTTTCTTT	TRBV11-2	TRBJ1-1	-	-
CASSSLEGNIQYF	TGTGCCAGCAGTTCCCTAGAGGGAAACATTCAGTACTTC	TRBV7-6	TRBJ2-4	-	-
CSAPGGLQYNEQFF	TGCAGCGCCCCGGGCGGGCTACAATACAATGAGCAGTTCTTC	TRBV29-1	TRBJ2-1	-	-
CASSPPDTGYTF	TGTGCCAGCTCACCACCCGACACAGGCTACACCTTC	TRBV18	TRBJ1-2	-	-
CASSPGLVGEQFF	TGTGCCAGCAGCCCGGGACTAGTAGGCGAGCAGTTCTTC	TRBV7-3	TRBJ2-1	TRBD2	-
CASSLRFTGELFF	TGTGCCAGCAGTCTCAGGTTCACCGGGGAGCTGTTTTTT	TRBV27	TRBJ2-2	-	-
CASSKGAVQETQYF	TGTGCCAGCAGTAAGGGGGCGGTACAAGAGACCCAGTACTTC	TRBV6-5	TRBJ2-5	TRBD1	-
CASRPINEGANYGYTF	TGTGCCAGCAGACCAATTAACGAAGGGGCGAACTATGGCTACACCTTC	TRBV27	TRBJ1-2	-	-
CASSRGTTNEKLFF	TGTGCCAGCAGCCGGGGGACAACTAATGAAAAACTGTTTTTT	TRBV11-2	TRBJ1-4	-	-
CASSQDWDAGGTYEQYF	TGCGCCAGCAGCCAAGATTGGGATGCGGGGGGTACCTACGAGCAGTACTTC	TRBV4-1	TRBJ2-7	TRBD2	once
CAASGTDYEQYF	TGTGCCGCCTCCGGGACAGACTACGAGCAGTACTTC	TRBV10-3	TRBJ2-7	TRBD1	-
CASSELGTSGPQETQYF	TGTGCCAGCAGTGAATTGGGCACTAGCGGGCCCCAAGAGACCCAGTACTTC	TRBV25-1	TRBJ2-5	TRBD2	-
CASSPNRGIVEAFF	TGCGCCAGCAGCCCAAACAGGGGAATCGTCGAAGCTTTCTTT	TRBV5-1	TRBJ1-1	TRBD1	-
CASSEYRAGYTF	TGTGCCAGCAGTGAATACAGGGCTGGCTACACCTTC	TRBV25-1	TRBJ1-2	-	-
CASSLRPGYYGYTF	TGTGCCAGCAGTTTACGACCAGGGTACTATGGCTACACCTTC	TRBV27	TRBJ1-2	-	few
CASSLGRANTEAFF	TGTGCCAGCAGTTTAGGCAGGGCAAACACTGAAGCTTTCTTT	TRBV28	TRBJ1-1	-	-
CASSQDLGQKKSPLHF	TGTGCCAGCAGCCAAGATTTAGGACAGAAGAAATCACCCCTCCACTTT	TRBV3-1/TRBV3-2	TRBJ1-6	-	few
CASSLGGGGNTIYF	TGCGCCAGCAGCTTGGGCGGGGGAGGAAACACCATATATTTT	TRBV5-1	TRBJ1-3	-	-
CASSPGTGAFNSPLHF	TGTGCCAGTAGTCCCGGGACAGGGGCGTTTAATTCACCCCTCCACTTT	TRBV19	TRBJ1-6	TRBD1	-
CASSSSGGRAIYEQYF	TGTGCCAGCAGTTCCTCGGGCGGGAGGGCCATCTACGAGCAGTACTTC	TRBV27	TRBJ2-7	TRBD2	-
CASSPGEFEQYF	TGTGCCAGCAGCCCAGGGGAGTTCGAGCAGTACTTC	TRBV7-9	TRBJ2-7	-	-
CASSILKGDNQPQHF	TGTGCCAGTAGTATACTCAAGGGAGACAATCAGCCCCAGCATTTT	TRBV19	TRBJ1-5	-	few